The clone carrying this T cell receptor (beta chain) showed up many times. Its matching antigen is unknown. The data belong to a study of T cells after posttransplantation cyclophosphamide. Study findings and constraints: TRB clonality was highly associated with recipient CMV seropositivity and reactivation. Skin or GI-infiltrating T cells shared few TRB sequences with blood.

V was clipped by 0 bases and J by 6 bases, with 21 bases between them. Germline-derived CDR1 and CDR2 are SGHTA and FQGNSA. There are 17 residues in the CDR3. TCRdb's table, derived via immunoSEQ multiplex PCR, lists solely in-frame clones and lacks some. The specimen gives about 39,000 clones without singletons; the ten biggest hold about 4.5%. The TCR originated in a woman in her fifties or sixties in good health and a related stem cell transplant donor. The chain has TRBV7-2 and TRBJ2-7, with D maybe TRBD1 (6 bases). Sequenced input: PBMCs. CDR3 amino acids: CASSLARMSGVHSEQYF. In DNA, the CDR3 is TGTGCCAGCAGCTTAGCTCGGATGTCAGGGGTGCATAGCGAGCAGTACTTC.